This T cell receptor (beta chain) was observed in a study of T cell responses to AZD1222 COVID-19 vaccine. Study-wide background: Whether given at about 4 or about 12 weeks, second doses were pooled. Study-level points and caveats: At study baseline, merely a handful of AZD1222 recipients were seropositive.

TCRdb's table, derived via immunoSEQ multiplex PCR, lists solely in-frame clones and lacks some. The profile covers tens of thousands of clones, with just over 90% appearing a single time and 5.2% taken by the ten largest. Trimming at V came to 5 bases and at J to 2 bases, leaving 3 bases not matched to a gene. The length of the CDR3 is 15 residues. The V gene's germline CDR1 is PRHDT and CDR2 FYEKMQ (reference sequence). On this clone itself: The antigen remains unidentified.

The sequence derives from an adult in good health. This specimen was peripheral blood, taken on day 0 of AZD1222 vaccination. The genes are TRBV13 and TRBJ2-7; 13 bases map to TRBD2. The CDR3 loop reads CASSRGTSGTYEQYF. In nucleotides, the CDR3 is TGTGCCAGCAGCCGAGGGACTAGCGGGACCTACGAGCAGTACTTC.